A selection of T cell receptor beta chains follows, all from one sample in a study of blood T cell repertoires in COVID-19. Profiling relied on immunoSEQ multiplex PCR, and the TCRdb table lists in-frame clones only, not all of them. In the table there are 310,000 or so clones, approximately 90% of which are singletons. The sample comprised peripheral blood. The receptors here all came from a woman in her 30s with COVID-19, enrolled during active disease. Both conserved end residues are part of each CDR3. The order of the fields is J gene, clone size, D gene, CDR3 length, V gene, CDR3 DNA, CDR3 protein. D genes are given only for firm matches. Clone size appears in some rows only: once, few, many, or a class for an expanded clone.

j_gene: TRBJ2-7; abundance: NA; d_gene: TRBD1; len: 16; v_gene: TRBV5-4; CDR3nt: TGTGCCAGCAGCCTGACCGGGACAGGGGCCCACCTCGAGCAGTACTTC; CDR3aa: CASSLTGTGAHLEQYF
j_gene: TRBJ2-7; abundance: NA; d_gene: NA; len: 13; v_gene: TRBV6-5; CDR3nt: TGTGCCAGCAGACTAGTCGGAGACTACGAGCAGTACTTC; CDR3aa: CASRLVGDYEQYF
j_gene: TRBJ1-1; abundance: NA; d_gene: NA; len: 14; v_gene: TRBV5-1; CDR3nt: TGCGCCAGCGGGCTGACCGGGGGAAACACTGAAGCTTTCTTT; CDR3aa: CASGLTGGNTEAFF
j_gene: TRBJ2-3; abundance: NA; d_gene: TRBD1; len: 15; v_gene: TRBV3-1/TRBV3-2; CDR3nt: TGTGCCAGCAGCCAACCAACAGGGGGCGCAGATACGCAGTATTTT; CDR3aa: CASSQPTGGADTQYF
j_gene: TRBJ2-7; abundance: once; d_gene: TRBD1; len: 17; v_gene: TRBV24-1; CDR3nt: TGTGCCACCAGTGGTACATTCATACAGGGGCGCGATTACGAGCAGTACTTC; CDR3aa: CATSGTFIQGRDYEQYF
j_gene: TRBJ2-5; abundance: NA; d_gene: TRBD2; len: 15; v_gene: TRBV7-7; CDR3nt: TGTGCCAGCAGCTTAGGGGGGACTAGACAAGAGGCCCAGTACTTC; CDR3aa: CASSLGGTRQEAQYF
j_gene: TRBJ1-5; abundance: NA; d_gene: NA; len: 13; v_gene: TRBV12-3/TRBV12-4; CDR3nt: TGTGCCAGCAGTTCACAGGGATTTCAGCCCCAGCATTTT; CDR3aa: CASSSQGFQPQHF
j_gene: TRBJ1-4; abundance: once; d_gene: TRBD1; len: 14; v_gene: TRBV28; CDR3nt: TGTGCCAGCGGACAAGGACAGGGAAATGAAAAACTGTTTTTT; CDR3aa: CASGQGQGNEKLFF
j_gene: TRBJ1-5; abundance: NA; d_gene: NA; len: 12; v_gene: TRBV6-5; CDR3nt: TGTGCCAGCAGCCAAAGGGGGCAGCCCCAGCATTTT; CDR3aa: CASSQRGQPQHF
j_gene: TRBJ2-3; abundance: once; d_gene: TRBD1; len: 19; v_gene: TRBV13; CDR3nt: TGTGCCAGCAGCCCCCGCGCATTCCAGGGGGAGTATGGCACAGATACGCAGTATTTT; CDR3aa: CASSPRAFQGEYGTDTQYF
j_gene: TRBJ1-5; abundance: NA; d_gene: NA; len: 13; v_gene: TRBV7-3; CDR3nt: TGTGCCAGCAGCTCCTATGGCAATCAGCCCCAGCATTTT; CDR3aa: CASSSYGNQPQHF
j_gene: TRBJ2-2; abundance: NA; d_gene: TRBD1; len: 16; v_gene: TRBV19; CDR3nt: TGTGCCAGTAGTGCAACAGGGGGGACGAACACCGGGGAGCTGTTTTTT; CDR3aa: CASSATGGTNTGELFF
j_gene: TRBJ1-5; abundance: NA; d_gene: NA; len: 13; v_gene: TRBV28; CDR3nt: TGTGCCAGCAGTTTGACAGGCAATCAGCCCCAGCATTTT; CDR3aa: CASSLTGNQPQHF
j_gene: TRBJ1-1; abundance: NA; d_gene: TRBD1; len: 18; v_gene: TRBV9; CDR3nt: TGTGCCAGCAGCGTATCTCCCGGACAGGGGGGGAGACTCGGCGGAGCTTTCTTT; CDR3aa: CASSVSPGQGGRLGGAFF
j_gene: TRBJ1-6; abundance: NA; d_gene: TRBD1; len: 16; v_gene: TRBV10-3; CDR3nt: TGTGCCATCAGTGACCACCGGGACAGGGGTAAATCACCCCTCCACTTT; CDR3aa: CAISDHRDRGKSPLHF
j_gene: TRBJ2-7; abundance: NA; d_gene: TRBD1; len: 15; v_gene: TRBV27; CDR3nt: TGTGCCAGCAGTTTATTGGGGACAGGGGCCAACGAGCAGTACTTC; CDR3aa: CASSLLGTGANEQYF
j_gene: TRBJ1-6; abundance: NA; d_gene: NA; len: 16; v_gene: TRBV15; CDR3nt: TGTGCCACCAGCAGGGGTCGGGGCTCCTATAATTCACCCCTCCACTTT; CDR3aa: CATSRGRGSYNSPLHF
j_gene: TRBJ2-7; abundance: NA; d_gene: NA; len: 13; v_gene: TRBV2; CDR3nt: TGTGCCAGCAAGAGAACCGGGGTATACGAGCAGTACTTC; CDR3aa: CASKRTGVYEQYF
j_gene: TRBJ2-1; abundance: NA; d_gene: TRBD2; len: 13; v_gene: TRBV11-2; CDR3nt: TGTGCCTCGTCGTCTAGCGGGAGCAATGAGCAGTTCTTC; CDR3aa: CASSSSGSNEQFF
j_gene: TRBJ2-1; abundance: NA; d_gene: TRBD2; len: 16; v_gene: TRBV5-1; CDR3nt: TGCGCCAGCAGCCTTTCCGGGACTAGCGGGAGAAATGAGCAGTTCTTC; CDR3aa: CASSLSGTSGRNEQFF
j_gene: TRBJ1-2; abundance: NA; d_gene: TRBD1; len: 14; v_gene: TRBV10-3; CDR3nt: TGTGCCATCAGTGATACAGGGGGTCTCTATGGCTACACCTTC; CDR3aa: CAISDTGGLYGYTF
j_gene: TRBJ2-3; abundance: NA; d_gene: NA; len: 12; v_gene: TRBV7-2; CDR3nt: TGTGCCAGCAGCCTCCCCACAGATACGCAGTATTTT; CDR3aa: CASSLPTDTQYF
j_gene: TRBJ2-1; abundance: NA; d_gene: TRBD2; len: 14; v_gene: TRBV11-2; CDR3nt: TGTGCCAGCAGCTCTAGCGGGAAATACAATGAGCAGTTCTTC; CDR3aa: CASSSSGKYNEQFF
j_gene: TRBJ2-2; abundance: NA; d_gene: TRBD1; len: 19; v_gene: TRBV19; CDR3nt: TGTGCCAGTAGTATCTTCGACAGGGGAAGAGGGGGGAACACCGGGGAGCTGTTTTTT; CDR3aa: CASSIFDRGRGGNTGELFF
j_gene: TRBJ1-1; abundance: NA; d_gene: NA; len: 15; v_gene: TRBV21-1; CDR3nt: TGTGCCAGCAGCCCCCAGAGATGGGCCAGCACTGAAGCTTTCTTT; CDR3aa: CASSPQRWASTEAFF
j_gene: TRBJ2-2; abundance: NA; d_gene: TRBD1; len: 16; v_gene: TRBV28; CDR3nt: TGTGCCAGCAGCCCTCCCGGACAGGGTCGCACCGGGGAGCTGTTTTTT; CDR3aa: CASSPPGQGRTGELFF
j_gene: TRBJ2-3; abundance: NA; d_gene: NA; len: 14; v_gene: TRBV11-3; CDR3nt: TGTGCCAGCAGCTCACAGGGTATGGCAGATACGCAGTATTTT; CDR3aa: CASSSQGMADTQYF
j_gene: TRBJ2-3; abundance: NA; d_gene: NA; len: 19; v_gene: TRBV28; CDR3nt: TGTGCCAGCAGTTTATCGTACCGGTGGTCAAATCGATTTTCAGATACGCAGTATTTT; CDR3aa: CASSLSYRWSNRFSDTQYF
j_gene: TRBJ2-7; abundance: NA; d_gene: NA; len: 12; v_gene: TRBV7-9; CDR3nt: TGTGCCAGCAGCTTAGGAGAATACGAGCAGTACTTC; CDR3aa: CASSLGEYEQYF
j_gene: TRBJ2-7; abundance: NA; d_gene: NA; len: 17; v_gene: TRBV15; CDR3nt: TGTGCCACCAGCAGAGATCGGGCGCGGGGCCTGATGGACGAGCAGTACTTC; CDR3aa: CATSRDRARGLMDEQYF
j_gene: TRBJ2-2; abundance: NA; d_gene: NA; len: 15; v_gene: TRBV5-1; CDR3nt: TGCGCCAGCAGCTTGCAAGCGGCGAACACCGGGGAGCTGTTTTTT; CDR3aa: CASSLQAANTGELFF
j_gene: TRBJ1-1; abundance: NA; d_gene: NA; len: 13; v_gene: TRBV19; CDR3nt: TGTGCCAGTAGTATCGGGGGACGATCCGTAGCTTTCTTT; CDR3aa: CASSIGGRSVAFF
j_gene: TRBJ1-3; abundance: NA; d_gene: NA; len: 15; v_gene: TRBV7-8; CDR3nt: TGTGCCAGCAGCTTAGATCCAAAGAGTGGAAACACCATATATTTT; CDR3aa: CASSLDPKSGNTIYF
j_gene: TRBJ2-1; abundance: NA; d_gene: TRBD2; len: 15; v_gene: TRBV6-5; CDR3nt: TGTGCCAGCAGTTACCCTTCTAGCGGGAGGGGTGAGCAGTTCTTC; CDR3aa: CASSYPSSGRGEQFF
j_gene: TRBJ1-2; abundance: NA; d_gene: TRBD1; len: 13; v_gene: TRBV5-8; CDR3nt: TGTGCCAGCAGCTTGGTGGGACAGGTTGGCTACACCTTC; CDR3aa: CASSLVGQVGYTF
j_gene: TRBJ2-7; abundance: NA; d_gene: NA; len: 16; v_gene: TRBV6-4; CDR3nt: TGTGCCAGCAGTGACTCGGCGGTGCCATCAGGGAACGAGCAGTACTTC; CDR3aa: CASSDSAVPSGNEQYF
j_gene: TRBJ2-1; abundance: NA; d_gene: TRBD2; len: 16; v_gene: TRBV10-2; CDR3nt: TGCGCCAGCAGTGAGTCAAGCCTAGCGGAGAACAATGAGCAGTTCTTC; CDR3aa: CASSESSLAENNEQFF
j_gene: TRBJ2-3; abundance: NA; d_gene: TRBD1; len: 15; v_gene: TRBV19; CDR3nt: TGTGCCAGTAGCTCGGGACAGGGAGACACAGATACGCAGTATTTT; CDR3aa: CASSSGQGDTDTQYF
j_gene: TRBJ1-1; abundance: NA; d_gene: NA; len: 13; v_gene: TRBV6-5; CDR3nt: TGTGCCAGCAGTTACCCCGGGGGAGGTGAAGCTTTCTTT; CDR3aa: CASSYPGGGEAFF
j_gene: TRBJ1-5; abundance: NA; d_gene: TRBD1; len: 16; v_gene: TRBV3-1/TRBV3-2; CDR3nt: TGTGCCAGCAGCCAAGCCGGACAGGGGCGCAATCAGCCCCAGCATTTT; CDR3aa: CASSQAGQGRNQPQHF
j_gene: TRBJ1-1; abundance: few; d_gene: TRBD1; len: 12; v_gene: TRBV6-5; CDR3nt: TGTGCCAGCAGGGGTACAGGGGGGAAAGCTTTCTTT; CDR3aa: CASRGTGGKAFF
j_gene: TRBJ2-7; abundance: NA; d_gene: TRBD1; len: 17; v_gene: TRBV5-4; CDR3nt: TGTGCCAGCAGCTTAAAGCGACAGGGGGCTACCTCCTACGAGCAGTACTTC; CDR3aa: CASSLKRQGATSYEQYF
j_gene: TRBJ1-1; abundance: NA; d_gene: TRBD1; len: 16; v_gene: TRBV13; CDR3nt: TGTGCCAGCAGCCCAAGGGACAGGGGGCTAATCGAGGAAGCTTTCTTT; CDR3aa: CASSPRDRGLIEEAFF
j_gene: TRBJ1-6; abundance: NA; d_gene: TRBD1; len: 15; v_gene: TRBV19; CDR3nt: TGTGCCAGTAGTACAGTACAGGGGGCGAGTGTTCCCCTCCACTTT; CDR3aa: CASSTVQGASVPLHF
j_gene: TRBJ2-1; abundance: once; d_gene: NA; len: 17; v_gene: TRBV3-1/TRBV3-2; CDR3nt: TGTGCCAGCAGCCTCGTCGGGGCAGGGGTGTATAGAAATGAGCAGTTCTTC; CDR3aa: CASSLVGAGVYRNEQFF
j_gene: TRBJ2-5; abundance: NA; d_gene: TRBD1; len: 14; v_gene: TRBV28; CDR3nt: TGTGCCAGCAGGTTAACAGGGGGGCCACGGACCCAGTACTTC; CDR3aa: CASRLTGGPRTQYF
j_gene: TRBJ1-5; abundance: NA; d_gene: NA; len: 13; v_gene: TRBV24-1; CDR3nt: TGTGCCACCAGTGATTTCCAGGGGCAGCCCCAGCATTTT; CDR3aa: CATSDFQGQPQHF
j_gene: TRBJ1-2; abundance: NA; d_gene: NA; len: 14; v_gene: TRBV5-1; CDR3nt: TGCGCCAGCAGCTCCCTGGACAGTAACTATGGCTACACCTTC; CDR3aa: CASSSLDSNYGYTF
j_gene: TRBJ1-1; abundance: NA; d_gene: NA; len: 16; v_gene: TRBV28; CDR3nt: TGTGCCAGCACCCGCAGCGGGTGGGGAGGGAACACTGAAGCTTTCTTT; CDR3aa: CASTRSGWGGNTEAFF
j_gene: TRBJ2-7; abundance: NA; d_gene: TRBD2; len: 15; v_gene: TRBV2; CDR3nt: TGTGCCAGCAGTCTGGGACTAGCGGGGGCCTACGAGCAGTACTTC; CDR3aa: CASSLGLAGAYEQYF
j_gene: TRBJ2-3; abundance: NA; d_gene: NA; len: 13; v_gene: TRBV5-1; CDR3nt: TGCGCCAGCAGCTCGGGACAAACAGATACGCAGTATTTT; CDR3aa: CASSSGQTDTQYF
j_gene: TRBJ2-5; abundance: NA; d_gene: NA; len: 15; v_gene: TRBV11-2; CDR3nt: TGTGCCAGCAGCTCGACGGGTGGGTTCCAAGAGACCCAGTACTTC; CDR3aa: CASSSTGGFQETQYF
j_gene: TRBJ2-1; abundance: few; d_gene: TRBD1; len: 14; v_gene: TRBV5-1; CDR3nt: TGCGCCAGCAGCCCGGGACAGGTGGCGAATGAGCAGTTCTTC; CDR3aa: CASSPGQVANEQFF